Described below is a single T cell receptor beta chain sequence and its context. Its antigen target is currently unknown. No base quality values were provided; no much bigger clone lies one nucleotide off. The sample is drawn from a study of T cells in Graves' hyperthyroidism and ophthalmopathy (dated by TCRdb to between 2019 and 2020). Regarding the study in general: Peripheral blood samples were taken at initial diagnosis, before any treatment was given. To identify TCR V-J signatures that set the groups apart, the researchers used a discovery cohort of more than 95 patients, made up of under 45 with Graves' ophthalmopathy and 55 to 65 with stable Graves' hyperthyroidism. An independent validation cohort of about 19 hyperthyroidism patients and 17 patients who later progressed to ophthalmopathy tested prospective prediction of ophthalmopathy. For training and testing, the approximately 97 patients in the discovery cohort were randomly divided in a 7:3 ratio. In more than 5 Graves' hyperthyroidism patients, the study also compared T-cell repertoires from thyroid tissue with T-cell repertoires from blood. Once sampling was done, hyperthyroidism patients were given methimazole at a starting dose of 30 mg daily, whereas ophthalmopathy patients were given high-dose intravenous methylprednisolone. TCR Vbeta CDR3 sequencing of some 140 peripheral blood samples (around 45 ophthalmopathy, 75 hyperthyroidism and about 17 progressor patients) is reported in the paper. Study-wide conclusions, independent of this receptor: A 13 V-J signature model separated ophthalmopathy from stable hyperthyroidism, with roughly 88% sensitivity and 81% to 83% specificity in cross-validation and 80%/75% in testing. No statistical method was used to set the sample size in advance, and investigators knew the group allocation. In validation, the model predicted progression to ophthalmopathy a median of around 6.5 months before onset, with over 55% sensitivity and about 75% specificity. Most expanded thyroid clonotypes (frequency above 0.001) were also detected in blood, a finding suggesting that blood repertoires may reflect thyroid immune responses.

Including the terminal cysteine and phenylalanine, the CDR3 comprises 16 residues. Only the CDR3 DNA stays, 48 bases, in frame from base 1. The germline V gene (reference sequence) supplies CDR1 LGHDT and CDR2 YNNKEL. Trimming removed 0 bases from V and 9 bases from J; the gene matches leave 11 bases unexplained. The TCR beta CDR3 regions were amplified from the RNA transcripts. The TCR CDR3 was subjected to a first round of RT-PCR using the HTBI primer set and the Qiagen OneStep RT-PCR kit. Libraries were constructed in a second round of multiplex PCR, after which size selection and purification were carried out. Libraries were sequenced paired-end with 100 bp reads on an Illumina HiSeq2000. In the original analysis: SOAPnuke was used to process the raw data, removing reads that contained adapters or uncalled bases, had a mean Phred below 15, or lacked an exact match to the constant primer or identifier. COPE v1.2.5 was used to merge high-quality paired reads, and clonotypes were defined as unique nucleotide sequences. Clonotypes were aligned to IMGT TRBV, TRBD and TRBJ reference segments using MiTCR v1.1. Only V-J combinations with frequency above 0.0001, covering 99% to 99.2% of repertoires, were analysed. A TCS score was defined as the ratio between F50 (clonal expansion) and ExV (chaos), using BLOSUM62-based TCRdist between CDR3 peptides within each V-J. Welch's t-statistics and random forest reduced fewer than 550 V-J features to 13, which were used in a naive Bayes classifier (R e1071). TCRdb applied fastp at Q25 and MiXCR to the public reads, then kept only in-frame beta chains. Each CDR3 protein appears once, grouped with its most common genes and DNA. The V and J calls come from TCRdb's annotation, not from the publication. This sample gives approximately 530,000 distinct CDR3 sequences in total; less than 20% of them show up just once. The ten largest clones add up to less than 55% of the sample.

Ophthalmopathy patients had moderately to severely active disease, Clinical Activity Score of at least 3, NOSPECS grade of at least 4, and duration under 3 months. Patients with uncontrolled infections, other autoimmune diseases, pregnancy or lactation were excluded. Diagnoses were established on the basis of clinical symptoms, serum thyroxine and TRAb, thyroid ultrasound, and orbital computed tomography. PBMCs were separated from under 11 ml of fresh peripheral blood using Ficoll-Paque density gradient centrifugation. Total RNA was extracted using Trizol reagent, and RNA quality was assessed on an Agilent 2100 Bioanalyzer.

The specimen sequenced was blood. Recombination joined TRBV3-1 with TRBJ2-3, with 8 junctional bases fitting TRBD2. The sequence derives from a middle-aged man with Graves' ophthalmopathy. At the DNA level, the sequence is TGTGCCAGCAGCCAAGACGTGTCGGGAGGGCCTAAGACGCAGTATTTT. The resulting protein is CASSQDVSGGPKTQYF.